Listed below are T cell receptor beta chains from one sample, sequenced in a study of STAT5B mutations in CD4+ large granular lymphocyte leukemia. Method: immunoSEQ multiplex PCR; TCRdb's copy keeps in-frame clones and lacks some. Of 30,000 to 40,000 clones listed, 75% to 85% are singletons. Material: CD4+ T cells from blood buffy coats. The receptors were sampled from a human donor in good health. Each CDR3 is given with its conserved first and last residue. A D gene is named only where the DNA matches it firmly. Part of the rows lack a size; the others show once, few, many or a class for expanded clones.

v_gene	d_gene	j_gene	abundance	CDR3nt	CDR3aa
TRBV2	-	TRBJ2-1	-	TGTGCCAGCATCCCGGGACACTACAATGAGCAGTTCTTC	CASIPGHYNEQFF
TRBV18	-	TRBJ2-3	-	TGTGCCAGCTCACCTACAGGGTGGGGGACAGATACGCAGTATTTT	CASSPTGWGTDTQYF
TRBV7-8	TRBD1	TRBJ2-6	once	TGTGCCAGCAGCTTGGGACAGGAAAGAACTGGGGCCAACGTCCTGACTTTC	CASSLGQERTGANVLTF
TRBV9	-	TRBJ2-1	-	TGTGCCAGCAGCGCAAACCTCTACAATGAGCAGTTCTTC	CASSANLYNEQFF
TRBV18	-	TRBJ1-6	-	TGTGCCAGCTCACCAATTGCTCAGGATTATAATTCACCCCTCCACTTT	CASSPIAQDYNSPLHF
TRBV9	-	TRBJ2-7	-	TGTGCCAGCAGCCGAGGACTGATAGGGGAATACGAGCAGTACTTC	CASSRGLIGEYEQYF
TRBV19	TRBD1	TRBJ1-1	once	TGTGCCAGTAGCCCAGGGGACAGGGGGCAAGTAGTAGCTTTCTTT	CASSPGDRGQVVAFF
TRBV14	TRBD2	TRBJ2-5	few	TGTGCCAGCAGCGGCTGGAGCGGGAGGGCCGTCGGTGCGGAGACCCAGTACTTC	CASSGWSGRAVGAETQYF
TRBV4-2	TRBD2	TRBJ2-3	few	TGTGCCAGCAGCCAAGTGGCGGGGGGCGGCACAGATACGCAGTATTTT	CASSQVAGGGTDTQYF
TRBV5-1	-	TRBJ2-7	-	TGCGCCAGCAGCTTATCCGGGACATTAACCTCCTACGAGCAGTACTTC	CASSLSGTLTSYEQYF
TRBV4-1	-	TRBJ2-1	-	TGCGCCAGCAGCCAAGATAGTACTAGTCGGTCGCGGCAGTTCTTC	CASSQDSTSRSRQFF
TRBV5-1	TRBD1	TRBJ2-7	-	TGCGCCAGCAGCTTGAACGGACAGGGGGCGCGGGAGCAGTACTTC	CASSLNGQGAREQYF
TRBV7-9	-	TRBJ1-1	-	TGTGCCAGCAGCCTAATTGGGGGAGGAACTGAAGCTTTCTTT	CASSLIGGGTEAFF
TRBV25-1	-	TRBJ2-3	-	TGTGCCAGCAGTGAATTTCTGGGAAGGGATACGCAGTATTTT	CASSEFLGRDTQYF
TRBV5-1	-	TRBJ2-5	once	TGCGCCAGCAGCTTGGGACGCCTCGCGGGGGAGACCCAGTACTTC	CASSLGRLAGETQYF
TRBV27	TRBD1	TRBJ2-7	-	TGTGCCAGCAAACTCCCGGGACAGGGGGCTTACGAGCAGTACTTC	CASKLPGQGAYEQYF